Presented here are 25 T cell receptor beta chains from one specimen sequenced in a study of T cell responses to AZD1222 COVID-19 vaccine (dated by TCRdb to the early 2020s). This specimen's time point label, interpreted: baseline before first vaccination. Libraries were made using the immunoSEQ multiplex PCR assay. Held by TCRdb, this immuneACCESS table contains in-frame sequences only and omits some clones. Under half of the omission traces to an unresolved V gene where checked; the cause of the rest is unknown. This sample's table carries 150,000 or so clones. Of the sample, approximately 2% falls within the top ten clones. Sequencing was done on a sample of peripheral blood. The source of these receptors is an adult in good health.

The chain employs TRBV6-1 and TRBJ1-4, with TRBD1 as a possible D gene (5 bases). Germline V gene data show CDR1 as MNHNS and CDR2 as SASEGT. The CDR3 runs to 16 residues. Trimming took off 4 bases at V and 1 base at J, with 13 bases between the two ends. CDR3 amino acids: CASSAETRVTNEKLFF. The CDR3 region has the DNA TGTGCCAGCAGTGCCGAGACCAGGGTAACTAATGAAAAACTGTTTTTT.

This chain links TRBV11-2 with TRBJ1-6; TRBD1 agrees at 7 bases. Trimming took 5 bases from V and 10 from J; bases not matched to a gene: 8. CDR1 and CDR2 from the germline V gene are SGHAT and FQNNGV. The CDR3 loop spans 14 amino acids. CDR3 DNA: TGTGCCAGCAGCGGTGACAGGGCGAGATCACCCCTCCACTTT. Translating gives CASSGDRARSPLHF.

V and J are TRBV10-2 and TRBJ1-1, with D uncertain. V dropped 3 bases and J dropped 1 base, with 15 bases sitting between them. Germline lookup yields CDR1 WSHSY and CDR2 SAAADI. The CDR3 is 16 residues long. The CDR3, as DNA: TGCGCCAGCAGTGAATCAAGGCCAAGTGGGAACACTGAAGCTTTCTTT. Translating gives CASSESRPSGNTEAFF.

This chain connects TRBV20-1 to TRBJ2-1; D is unclear. Germline CDR1 DFQATT, CDR2 SNEGSKA (reference sequence). V lost 4 bases and J 7 bases, leaving 8 bases between the germline ends. The CDR3 sequence is 11 residues long. In DNA form, the CDR3 reads TGCAGTGCTAAAGGAAATAATGAGCAGTTCTTC. It translates to CSAKGNNEQFF.

The V gene is TRBV7-6, the J gene TRBJ1-4; 10 bases are shared with TRBD1. The CDR3 has 17 residues. Germline assignment: CDR1 SGHVS and CDR2 FNYEAQ. The J segment lost 6 bases and the V segment lost 4 bases, leaving 11 bases of the junction unmatched. In nucleotides, the CDR3 is TGTGCCAGCAGCTCCCCGGACAGGGGGAAATATCATGAAAAACTGTTTTTT. It translates to CASSSPDRGKYHEKLFF.

The V gene is TRBV9, the J gene TRBJ2-5; a possible D gene is TRBD2 (6 bases). The germline CDR1 and CDR2 sequences are SGDLS and YYNGEE. The V and J ends lost 1 base and 5 bases respectively, with 9 bases between them. The CDR3 sequence is 13 residues long. The CDR3 DNA follows: TGTGCCAGCAGCGTACGGGAGCGGGAGACCCAGTACTTC. It encodes CASSVRERETQYF. Supplemented by reference TRBV9 and TRBJ2-5, the full variable domain reads DSGVTQTPKHLITATGQRVTLRCSPRSGDLSVYWYQQSLDQGLQFLIQYYNGEERAKGNILERFSAQQFPDLHSELNLSSLELGDSALYFCASSVRERETQYFGPGTRLLVL.

About this clone: This sample also contains other DNA sequences that code for the same CDR3. This chain uses TRBV30 with TRBJ1-1; D is undetermined. CDR3 length equals 12 residues. Deletions cut 0 bases from V and 1 base from J, with 3 bases between. Germline assignment: CDR1 GTSNPN and CDR2 SVGIG (reference sequence). In nucleotides, the CDR3 is TGTGCCTGGAGTGTACGGAACACTGAAGCTTTCTTT. Amino acid sequence: CAWSVRNTEAFF.

The chain employs TRBV7-9 and TRBJ1-3; D may be TRBD1 (5 bases). The CDR3 has 14 residues. The germline V gene has CDR1 SEHNR and CDR2 FQNEAQ (reference sequence). Trimming removed 5 bases from V and 7 bases from J, with 15 bases in between. The CDR3 region has the DNA TGTGCCAGCAGCCTCGGGGCAGGGCTGAACACCATATATTTT. Its protein is CASSLGAGLNTIYF.

The V and J genes are TRBV7-2 and TRBJ1-6; 10 bases are a match to TRBD1. The CDR3 runs to 15 residues. CDR1 is SGHTA, CDR2 FQGNSA, per germline. Trimming at V came to 4 bases and at J to 7 bases, leaving 4 bases not matched to a gene. CDR3 region: CASSSGQGLNSPLHF. The CDR3 DNA reads as TGTGCCAGCAGCTCGGGACAGGGGCTAAATTCACCCCTCCACTTT.

The J gene is TRBJ1-2, the V gene TRBV6-6; a weak D match, TRBD1 (5 bases). Germline values: CDR1 MNHNY, CDR2 SVGAGI (reference sequence). This CDR3 has 16 amino acids. V dropped 4 bases and J dropped 3 bases, with 18 bases sitting between them. Written as DNA, the CDR3 is TGTGCCAGCAGTTCCCCCGAGGGGCCCACGGACTATGGCTACACCTTC. It specifies CASSSPEGPTDYGYTF.

The V call is TRBV27, the J call TRBJ2-3, with 11 positions matching TRBD1. The CDR3 is 14 residues long. From germline, CDR1 is MNHEY and CDR2 SMNVEV (reference sequence). The ends lost 8 bases at V and 2 bases at J; junction bases unmatched: 3. CDR3 loop: CASGTGGFTDTQYF. CDR3 coding DNA: TGTGCCAGCGGGACAGGGGGGTTCACAGATACGCAGTATTTT.

The genes are TRBV27 and TRBJ2-7, with D tentatively TRBD1 (5 bases). The CDR3 consists of 12 residues. Per the germline V gene, CDR1 is MNHEY and CDR2 is SMNVEV (reference sequence). V gave up 5 bases and J gave up 4 bases, with 9 bases separating them. The CDR3 spells CASSDHRYEQYF. The CDR3 coding sequence is TGTGCCAGCAGTGACCACAGGTACGAGCAGTACTTC.

The chain joins TRBV21-1 to TRBJ2-7. TRBV21-1 is a known pseudogene. This CDR3 has 16 residues. DNA for the CDR3: TGTGCCAGCAGCCGAAGCCCCCCTGCAGCAGCCTACGAGCAGTACTTC. Its protein product is CASSRSPPAAAYEQYF.

The chain carries TRBV5-1 and TRBJ2-6; tentative D call: TRBD1 (6 bases). Trimming removed 4 bases from V and 0 bases from J, with 14 bases in between. The CDR3 length is 17 residues. The germline gives CDR1 SGHRS, CDR2 YFSETQ. The CDR3 loop reads CASSPRGRSSGANVLTF. Written as DNA, the CDR3 is TGCGCCAGCAGCCCCAGGGGCCGGAGCTCTGGGGCCAACGTCCTGACTTTC.

The genes are TRBV11-2 and TRBJ1-1; D gene uncertain. CDR1 is SGHAT and CDR2 is FQNNGV in the germline V gene. The CDR3 runs 11 residues. With 1 base removed from V and 10 bases from J, the gap between germline ends came to 7 bases. DNA for the CDR3: TGTGCCAGCAGCTTAGCGGCGGCAGCTTTCTTT. Translated: CASSLAAAAFF.

Of note for this clone: Other DNA sequences in the same sample also yield this CDR3. The V call is TRBV9, the J call TRBJ1-2, with D maybe TRBD1 (5 bases). Germline V gene data show CDR1 as SGDLS and CDR2 as YYNGEE. This CDR3 is built from 14 residues. Trimming took 5 bases from V and 2 from J, leaving 13 bases between them. The CDR3 protein is CASSNTGTNYGYTF. The DNA of the CDR3 is TGTGCCAGCAGTAACACCGGGACCAACTATGGCTACACCTTC.

The genes are TRBV2 and TRBJ1-5; the D is unclear. V shed 6 bases and J shed 3 bases, with 12 bases lying between them. Germline lookup yields CDR1 SNHLY and CDR2 FYNNEI. The CDR3 totals 14 residues. This CDR3 is CASSSRFSNQPQHF. The CDR3 DNA reads as TGTGCCAGCAGCTCGCGCTTTTCCAATCAGCCCCAGCATTTT.

The chain couples TRBV5-1 to TRBJ2-2, with D possibly being TRBD1 (6 bases). The CDR3 sequence is 16 residues long. The ends were cut back, 3 bases at V and 6 bases at J, with 18 bases in the middle. Germline-derived CDR1 and CDR2 are SGHRS and YFSETQ. The CDR3 spells CASSSQSGGGSGELFF. CDR3 sequence (DNA): TGCGCCAGCAGCTCCCAGAGTGGGGGCGGGTCCGGGGAGCTGTTTTTT.

The genes are TRBV30 and TRBJ2-1; 10 bases are shared with TRBD2. Germline V gene lookup returns CDR1 GTSNPN and CDR2 SVGIG (reference sequence). The trim removed 1 base at V and 10 bases at J, leaving 7 bases unmatched. The CDR3 length is 14 residues. CDR3 region: CAWSAGAGGPEQFF. The CDR3, as DNA: TGTGCCTGGAGTGCAGGAGCGGGGGGGCCGGAGCAGTTCTTC.

V is TRBV19 and J is TRBJ1-1, with a possible D match to TRBD1 (5 bases). Germline lookup yields CDR1 LNHDA and CDR2 SQIVND (reference sequence). The CDR3 is 13 residues long. V lost 8 bases and J lost 7, with 17 bases in between. CDR3 DNA sequence: TGTGCCAGTCGCCTCGGGACTGCCGGTGAAGCTTTCTTT. This encodes CASRLGTAGEAFF.

The chain couples TRBV6-5 to TRBJ2-5, with 8 bases lining up with TRBD2. V lost 5 bases, J lost 2 bases, and 1 base stayed unmatched. The CDR3 covers 13 residues. Per germline, CDR1 MNHEY and CDR2 SVGAGI. The DNA for the CDR3 is TGTGCCAGCAGTCCGGGGGGGCAAGAGACCCAGTACTTC. Translation: CASSPGGQETQYF.

The CDR3 protein is CASSLDLGSGGGNEQFF. Written as DNA, the CDR3 is TGTGCCAGCAGCTTAGATTTGGGGAGCGGGGGTGGAAATGAGCAGTTCTTC. The genes are TRBV7-9 and TRBJ2-1, with 8 bases lining up with TRBD2. CDR3 length: 17 amino acids. The trim removed 1 base at V and 7 bases at J, leaving 12 bases unmatched. Germline CDR1 reads SEHNR; CDR2 reads FQNEAQ (reference sequence).

The chain is built from TRBV7-8 and TRBJ2-5, with D perhaps TRBD1 (6 bases). Trimming removed 4 bases at V and 2 bases at J, with 8 bases between. Per the germline V gene, CDR1 is SGHVS and CDR2 is FQNEAQ. The CDR3 contains 13 residues. This chain's CDR3 is CASSSQGQETQYF. CDR3 nucleotides: TGTGCCAGCAGCTCTCAGGGGCAAGAGACCCAGTACTTC.

This rearrangement joins TRBV4-1 to TRBJ2-2; D is ambiguous. Germline V CDR1 and CDR2: MGHRA, YSYEKL. Trimming removed 3 bases from V and 3 bases from J, with 8 bases in between. This CDR3 is 14 amino acids long. CDR3 DNA: TGCGCCAGCAGCCAGGAAGGGTACACCGGGGAGCTGTTTTTT. Amino acids: CASSQEGYTGELFF.

This chain uses TRBV3-1 (or the pseudogene TRBV3-2) with TRBJ1-5; D not certain. This CDR3 is built from 14 residues. The V and J ends lost 0 bases and 5 bases respectively, with 8 bases between them. The germline CDR1 and CDR2 sequences are LGHDT and YNNKEL (reference sequence). This CDR3 is CASSQDWKDQPQHF. For the CDR3, the DNA is TGTGCCAGCAGCCAAGATTGGAAAGATCAGCCCCAGCATTTT.